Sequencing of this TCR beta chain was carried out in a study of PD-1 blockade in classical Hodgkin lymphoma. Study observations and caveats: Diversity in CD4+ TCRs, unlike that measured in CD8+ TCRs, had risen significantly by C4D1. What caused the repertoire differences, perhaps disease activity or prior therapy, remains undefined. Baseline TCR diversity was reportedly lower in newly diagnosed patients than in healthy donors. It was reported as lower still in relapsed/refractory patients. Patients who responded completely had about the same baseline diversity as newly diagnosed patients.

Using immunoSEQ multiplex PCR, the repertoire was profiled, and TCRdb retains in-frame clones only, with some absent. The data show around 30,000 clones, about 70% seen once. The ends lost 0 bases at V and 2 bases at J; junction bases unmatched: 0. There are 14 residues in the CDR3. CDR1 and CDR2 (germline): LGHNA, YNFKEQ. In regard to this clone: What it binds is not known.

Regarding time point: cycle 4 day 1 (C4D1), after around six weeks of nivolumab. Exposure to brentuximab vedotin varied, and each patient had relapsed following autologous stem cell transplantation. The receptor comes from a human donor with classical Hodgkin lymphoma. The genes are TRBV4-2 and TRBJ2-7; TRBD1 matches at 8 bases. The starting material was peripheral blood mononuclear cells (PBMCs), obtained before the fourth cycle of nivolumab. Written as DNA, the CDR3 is TGTGCCAGCAGCCAAGAGGACAGGGCCTACGAGCAGTACTTC. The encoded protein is CASSQEDRAYEQYF.